This TCR beta chain was profiled in a study of blood T cell repertoires in COVID-19 (TCRdb year 2020). In terms of the full investigation: Collaborator samples came from the United States, Italy and Spain and covered acute and convalescent phases of COVID-19. The material from the prospective study consisted of cDNA or gDNA derived from T cells, B-cell-depleted T cells, or PBMCs. The dataset comprised deeply sampled blood TCRbeta repertoires from subjects exposed to, actively infected with, or recovered from COVID-19. The repertoires were made available in a free public database intended to serve as a resource for research on the immune response to SARS-CoV-2. The samples were drawn from the first 160 participants of the ongoing ImmuneRACE study and from 950 to 1,500 subjects provided by 6 global collaborators. The sample metadata nearly always contained a de-identified subject ID, COVID-19 status, age in years and sex. HLA class I and class II types, where available, came from metadata supplied by the sample provider rather than from assay-based typing. General study outcomes and caveats: How much clinical and demographic metadata was included differed by source and by participant, and the metadata was provided uncurated.

The germline V gene yields SGHRS for CDR1 and YFSETQ for CDR2. At the junction V is shortened by 0 bases and J by 1 base; bases outside the gene matches: 5. CDR3 length: 18 amino acids, cysteine to phenylalanine. Kept here is only the CDR3 DNA, which spans 54 bases and is read in frame from base 1. Participants in the prospective study were enrolled through a virtual design, were aged roughly 18 to 95 years, and lived in about 25 United States geographic areas. In the prospective study, participants were assigned to cohorts based on the clinical history participants reported in a screening survey and a study questionnaire. Exposed participants had been in contact with someone with a PCR-confirmed or clinician-diagnosed COVID-19 case within 2 weeks of study entry. In the prospective study, whole blood, serum and a nasopharyngeal or oropharyngeal swab were collected from each participant by mobile phlebotomists. Over a roughly 2-month period, participants in the prospective study had the option of providing additional blood draws and questionnaires. Before DNA extraction, prospective study blood samples were shipped either frozen or at room temperature.

TCRbeta CDR3 regions were amplified from genomic DNA using the immunoSEQ Assay, a bias-controlled multiplex PCR. Regarding the original processing steps: The number of nucleated cells in each sample was estimated by amplification of reference gene primers within the assay. To quantify the absolute abundance of each unique TCRbeta CDR3 rearrangement, sequence reads were collapsed and filtered. Productive Simpson clonality was computed per sample as the square root of Simpson's diversity index over productive rearrangements. TCRdb carries this immuneACCESS record with in-frame sequences only. Its versions omit some clonotypes, under half of them owing to an unresolved V gene in the studies checked, with the rest unexplained. That table supplies the V and J calls and clone size; D and trimming were determined from the DNA. Present in this sample are around 200,000 clones, approximately 86% of which were seen just once. The ten biggest clones cover about 4.6% of the sample.

A remark on this clone: The antigen it recognizes is unknown. No per-base quality is available; no much larger clone lies one base away.

Here the chain combines TRBV5-1 and TRBJ2-5; 14 bases in the junction line up with TRBD2. What was sequenced was PBMCs or T cells enriched from blood (not recorded which). The source of this sequence is a woman in her twenties or thirties who had been exposed to COVID-19. CDR3 loop: CASSLGTSGGHTQETQYF. In nucleotides, the sequence is TGCGCCAGCAGCTTGGGGACTAGCGGGGGGCATACCCAAGAGACCCAGTACTTC.